This passage covers 14 T cell receptor beta chains from one sample sequenced in a study of cytomegalovirus exposure and HLA in healthy donors. PCR amplification relied on 60 Vbeta primers (plus 13 Jbeta primers). Some clones are missing from TCRdb's copy, which holds only in-frame ones; the method was immunoSEQ multiplex PCR. The data contain 150,000 or so clones, approximately 70% of them seen just once; the ten biggest clones take up approximately 7.1%. Sequenced input: PBMCs. The receptors were sampled from a man aged 40-49 years in good health and CMV-seropositive.

This rearrangement joins TRBV5-6 to TRBJ2-3, with D perhaps matching TRBD2 (5 bases). The length of the CDR3 is 16 residues. CDR1 SGHDT and CDR2 YYEEEE come from the germline V gene. Between the trimmed V and J ends, which lost 4 bases and 0 bases, there was a span of 15 bases. Here the CDR3 DNA reads TGTGCCAGCAGCCCCGGGCTAGCCTTTAGCACAGATACGCAGTATTTT. Encoded protein: CASSPGLAFSTDTQYF.

This clone was seen more than once but under ten times. This chain joins TRBV5-1 and TRBJ2-3; D is possibly TRBD1 (5 bases). Trimming stripped 0 bases from V and 5 bases from J, with 13 bases between. The CDR3 extends over 15 amino acids. CDR1 and CDR2 (germline): SGHRS, YFSETQ. CDR3 in DNA: TGCGCCAGCAGCTTGGCCCCAGGGAAGGGAGATACGCAGTATTTT. Protein product: CASSLAPGKGDTQYF.

In its sample, this clone was seen once. This chain joins TRBV7-2 and TRBJ1-5; 10 nucleotides line up with TRBD1. The CDR3 consists of 15 residues. With 5 bases clipped from V and 6 bases from J, the junction kept 7 bases outside the gene matches. The V gene's germline CDR1 is SGHTA and CDR2 FQGNSA. CDR3 protein: CASSVTGGEGQPQHF. In DNA, the CDR3 is TGTGCCAGCAGCGTGACAGGGGGCGAGGGTCAGCCCCAGCATTTT.

This clone was seen a few times. The CDR3 region has the DNA TGTGCCAGCAGCACTCCTCGACACAGGGGGCTTAACACTGAAGCTTTCTTT. This translates into CASSTPRHRGLNTEAFF. V and J are TRBV5-4 and TRBJ1-1; 9 bases fit TRBD1. V lost 4 bases to trimming and J lost 2 bases; unmatched junction nucleotides: 12. Germline assignment: CDR1 SGHNT and CDR2 YYREEE (reference sequence). This CDR3 contains 17 residues.

The chain recombines TRBV15 with TRBJ2-7; D is uncertain. Germline lookup yields CDR1 LNHNV and CDR2 YYDKDF (reference sequence). The length of the CDR3 is 19 residues. V shed 0 bases and J shed 2 bases, with 23 bases lying between them. For the CDR3, the DNA is TGTGCCACCAGCAGAGATTATGCAGACACAAACGCCGGCGCCTACGAGCAGTACTTC. This sequence encodes CATSRDYADTNAGAYEQYF.

This clone was recorded only once. The chain couples TRBV6-5 to TRBJ2-3; 8 nucleotides agree with TRBD1. V lost 0 bases to trimming and J lost 1 base; unmatched junction nucleotides: 0. CDR3 length: 15 amino acids. The germline gives CDR1 MNHEY, CDR2 SVGAGI. CDR3 region: CASSYSDRGTDTQYF. The CDR3 DNA follows: TGTGCCAGCAGTTACTCGGACAGGGGCACAGATACGCAGTATTTT.

CDR3 coding DNA: TGTGCCAGCAGCATACAGGGGCCTAACCACGAGCAGTACTTC. Amino acid sequence: CASSIQGPNHEQYF. The V call is TRBV7-2, the J call TRBJ2-5, with 7 bases that match TRBD1. The J call may be incorrect, as the DNA end agrees better with TRBJ2-7. The CDR3 extends over 14 amino acids. Germline V gene lookup returns CDR1 SGHTA and CDR2 FQGNSA.

The J gene is TRBJ1-2, the V gene TRBV2, with D tentatively TRBD1 (6 bases). The CDR3 sequence is 14 residues long. Trimming stripped 8 bases from V and 2 bases from J, with 15 bases between. The germline gives CDR1 SNHLY, CDR2 FYNNEI. The CDR3 here is CASSRDITNYGYTF. In DNA form, the CDR3 reads TGTGCCAGCTCCCGGGACATAACAAACTATGGCTACACCTTC. Full variable domain (remainder filled in from reference TRBV2 and TRBJ1-2): EPEVTQTPSHQVTQMGQEVILRCVPISNHLYFYWYRQILGQKVEFLVSFYNNEISEKSEIFDDQFSVERPDGSNFTLKIRSTKLEDSAMYFCASSRDITNYGYTFGSGTRLTVV.

CDR3 sequence: CASSPGQGLNTEAFF. CDR3 bases: TGCGCCAGCAGCCCCGGACAGGGGCTGAACACTGAAGCTTTCTTT. The chain couples TRBV5-1 to TRBJ1-1; 9 bases are shared with TRBD1. The CDR3 has 15 residues. Looked up from germline, CDR1 is SGHRS and CDR2 is YFSETQ. With V trimmed by 4 bases and J by 0 bases, 4 bases remained unmatched.

CDR3 coding DNA: TGTGCCAGCAGCCCTCGGGACAGCCTCTATGGCTACACCTTC. Encoded protein: CASSPRDSLYGYTF. This sequence joins TRBV27 and TRBJ1-2; TRBD1 agrees at 7 bases. The CDR3 is made up of 14 amino acids. After removal of 6 bases from V and 4 bases from J, the junction contained 8 bases not matched to a gene. The V gene's germline CDR1 is MNHEY and CDR2 SMNVEV (reference sequence).

In DNA form, the CDR3 reads TGTGCTAGTGGATCGGACAGGGAGGGAGGGGACACCGGGGAGCTGTTTTTT. It is translated as CASGSDREGGDTGELFF. This chain links TRBV12-5 with TRBJ2-2; TRBD1 is a possible D gene (8 bases). Germline V CDR1 and CDR2: LGHNT, FRNRAP. V lost 6 bases and J lost 3, with 20 bases in between. The length of the CDR3 is 17 residues.

The chain employs TRBV6-6 and TRBJ2-1, with 11 bases that match TRBD2. The germline V gene encodes CDR1 MNHNY and CDR2 SVGAGI (reference sequence). This CDR3 is 16 amino acids long. V lost 3 bases, J lost 4 bases, and 5 bases stayed unmatched. The CDR3 sequence: CASSYQTSGAYNEQFF. The CDR3 DNA reads as TGTGCCAGCAGTTATCAGACTAGCGGGGCATACAATGAGCAGTTCTTC.

A few counts support this clone. The chain employs TRBV7-2 and TRBJ1-2; D might be TRBD1 (5 bases). The CDR3 totals 16 residues. Per germline, CDR1 SGHTA and CDR2 FQGNSA. Trimming cost V 5 bases and J 6 bases, with 22 bases left between them. CDR3 protein: CASSGGAGWGANGYTF. The CDR3 nucleotides are TGTGCCAGCAGCGGAGGGGCGGGGTGGGGTGCTAATGGCTACACCTTC.

This chain uses TRBV19 with TRBJ2-1; the D gene is possibly TRBD2 (6 bases). CDR1 is LNHDA, CDR2 SQIVND, per germline (reference sequence). V gave up 5 bases and J gave up 6 bases, with 17 bases separating them. The CDR3 loop spans 15 amino acids. The CDR3 DNA reads TGTGCCAGTAGTCCTCGGACTACCGGACCCAATGAGCAGTTCTTC. Translating gives CASSPRTTGPNEQFF. Using reference TRBV19 and TRBJ2-1 for the parts outside the CDR3, the full variable domain is DGGITQSPKYLFRKEGQNVTLSCEQNLNHDAMYWYRQDPGQGLRLIYYSQIVNDFQKGDIAEGYSVSREKKESFPLTVTSAQKNPTAFYLCASSPRTTGPNEQFFGPGTRLTVL.